The 18 T cell receptor beta chains given below trace back to one sample, sequenced in a study of blood T cell repertoires in COVID-19. The repertoire was sequenced with immunoSEQ multiplex PCR; TCRdb's copy has only in-frame clones and lacks some. The sample contains 150,000 to 200,000 clones, about 90% of which appear only once. Input material: peripheral blood. All receptors derive from a man aged 60 to 75 with acute or convalescent COVID-19.

The chain combines TRBV10-3 with TRBJ2-7, with TRBD1 matching over 7 bases. V lost 10 bases, J lost 3 bases, and 9 bases stayed unmatched. This CDR3 region has 13 residues. From germline, CDR1 is ENHRY and CDR2 SYGVKD. CDR3 in amino acids: CATGDSSIYEQYF. The DNA of the CDR3 is TGTGCCACCGGGGACAGCTCCATCTACGAGCAGTACTTC.

CDR3: CASSFSGVTGTGVISPLHF. CDR3 nucleotides: TGCGCCAGCAGCTTTTCCGGCGTCACCGGGACAGGGGTTATTTCACCCCTCCACTTT. The rearrangement links TRBV5-1 to TRBJ1-6, with 10 bases identical to TRBD1. The CDR3 is 19 residues long. Trimming cost V 2 bases and J 9 bases; bases outside gene matches: 17. CDR1 SGHRS and CDR2 YFSETQ come from the germline V gene.

The V and J genes are TRBV10-3 and TRBJ1-5, with D maybe TRBD1 (6 bases). The CDR3 length is 14 residues. The ends were cut back, 3 bases at V and 7 bases at J, with 13 bases in the middle. Germline CDR1 reads ENHRY; CDR2 reads SYGVKD. The CDR3 here is CAISEPGGGQPQHF. CDR3 nucleotide sequence: TGTGCCATCAGTGAACCGGGGGGGGGCCAGCCCCAGCATTTT.

The V gene is TRBV19, the J gene TRBJ1-3; weak D call: TRBD1 (6 bases). The CDR3 sequence is 13 residues long. CDR1 LNHDA and CDR2 SQIVND come from the germline V gene (reference sequence). V was clipped by 5 bases and J by 3 bases, with 8 bases between them. CDR3 region: CASSVTGGNTIYF. CDR3 nucleotides: TGTGCCAGTAGTGTGACAGGTGGAAACACCATATATTTT.

The J gene is TRBJ1-2, the V gene TRBV6-5; D remains unclear. The germline V gene has CDR1 MNHEY and CDR2 SVGAGI. The ends were cut back, 5 bases at V and 4 bases at J, with 8 bases in the middle. The CDR3 contains 12 residues. DNA of the CDR3: TGTGCCAGCAGTAGGACTATCTATGGCTACACCTTC. Residues: CASSRTIYGYTF.

V gene TRBV4-2 combines with J gene TRBJ1-5; TRBD1 agrees at 8 bases. From germline, CDR1 is LGHNA and CDR2 YNFKEQ. After removal of 2 bases from V and 7 bases from J, the junction contained 7 bases not matched to a gene. This CDR3 region has 15 residues. The CDR3 DNA follows: TGTGCCAGCAGCCAACTAGGACAGGGCGAGCAGCCCCAGCATTTT. It encodes CASSQLGQGEQPQHF.

The chain couples TRBV11-2 to TRBJ1-4; D may be TRBD1 (6 bases). The CDR3 has 14 residues. The V gene lost 7 bases and the J gene lost 8 bases, with 17 bases spanning the gap. CDR1 is SGHAT, CDR2 FQNNGV, per germline. The CDR3 region is CASTGGGPLEKLFF. Here the CDR3 DNA reads TGTGCCAGCACCGGTGGGGGCCCGTTGGAAAAACTGTTTTTT.

DNA of the CDR3: TGCAGCGTTGGCGGTGGTCCTGGCTACACCTTC. Its protein is CSVGGGPGYTF. The gene calls are TRBV29-1 and TRBJ1-2, with D hard to call. Germline CDR1 and CDR2: SQVTM and ANQGSEA. This CDR3 comprises 11 residues. V shed 4 bases and J shed 7 bases, with 10 bases lying between them. Together with reference TRBV29-1 and TRBJ1-2, the CDR3 gives the full variable domain: SAVISQKPSRDICQRGTSLTIQCQVDSQVTMMFWYRQQPGQSLTLIATANQGSEATYESGFVIDKFPISRPNLTFSTLTVSNMSPEDSSIYLCSVGGGPGYTFGSGTRLTVV.

This chain uses TRBV6-1 with TRBJ2-3; a possible D gene is TRBD1 (6 bases). The CDR3 covers 17 residues. V was pared by 4 bases and J by 2 bases, with 19 bases between. Germline-derived CDR1 and CDR2 are MNHNS and SASEGT. The CDR3 nucleotides read TGTGCCAGCAGTGTAAACAGGGAATCTTATCCCACAGATACGCAGTATTTT. As protein: CASSVNRESYPTDTQYF.

This sequence joins TRBV6-5 and TRBJ1-4; TRBD1 is a possible D gene (6 bases). CDR3 length: 14 amino acids. CDR1 MNHEY and CDR2 SVGAGI come from the germline V gene. The V end lost 6 bases, the J end lost 4 bases, and 12 bases lay between the germline ends. CDR3 protein: CASSRTAINEKLFF. CDR3 coding DNA: TGTGCCAGCAGCAGGACAGCTATTAATGAAAAACTGTTTTTT.

This chain uses TRBV2 with TRBJ1-5; 8 bases line up with TRBD1. Germline trimming cut 6 bases from V and 2 bases from J; bases unmatched to any gene: 9. CDR3 length equals 16 residues. CDR1 SNHLY and CDR2 FYNNEI come from the germline V gene. The CDR3 DNA is TGTGCCAGCAGACCTTCAGGGGGCGGGGGCAATCAGCCCCAGCATTTT. This encodes CASRPSGGGGNQPQHF.

The chain joins TRBV5-8 to TRBJ1-6; TRBD1 aligns across 7 bases. The CDR3 contains 17 residues. The ends lost 3 bases at V and 10 bases at J; junction bases unmatched: 16. From germline, CDR1 is SGHTS and CDR2 YDEGEE. Here the CDR3 DNA reads TGTGCCAGCAGCTCGGTGTCCTCAGGGGGTAGTAGGTCACCCCTCCACTTT. Translated: CASSSVSSGGSRSPLHF.

This chain uses TRBV6-5 with TRBJ1-1; 8 nucleotides agree with TRBD1. The germline V gene has CDR1 MNHEY and CDR2 SVGAGI. This CDR3 contains 15 residues. V lost 6 bases and J lost 1; bases outside the gene matches: 7. In DNA form, the CDR3 reads TGTGCCAGCAGGACAGGGGCTCAAGAGAACACTGAAGCTTTCTTT. Amino acids: CASRTGAQENTEAFF.

This clone was counted once. This chain uses TRBV21-1 with TRBJ1-3. TRBV21-1 is deemed a pseudogene. This CDR3 region has 15 residues. The CDR3 reads CASRARGGGGNTIYF. Written as DNA, the CDR3 is TGTGCCAGCCGCGCCCGGGGAGGTGGTGGAAACACCATATATTTT.

The V and J genes are TRBV13 and TRBJ2-3; maybe TRBD2 (5 bases). In germline, CDR1 is PRHDT, CDR2 FYEKMQ (reference sequence). The V end lost 6 bases, the J end lost 6 bases, and 19 bases lay between the germline ends. The CDR3 is 15 amino acids. DNA for the CDR3: TGTGCCAGCAGTGGAGGTACCCACGAGGCGGATACGCAGTATTTT. This sequence encodes CASSGGTHEADTQYF.

The V and J genes are TRBV7-2 and TRBJ1-6; 8 positions match TRBD1. V shed 5 bases and J 10 bases; nucleotides not matched to a gene: 13. This CDR3 contains 16 residues. Germline values: CDR1 SGHTA, CDR2 FQGNSA. The CDR3 region is CASSPYVTGALSPLHF. The CDR3 DNA sequence: TGTGCCAGCAGCCCCTACGTGACAGGGGCGTTATCACCCCTCCACTTT.

The chain employs TRBV3-1 (or the pseudogene TRBV3-2) and TRBJ1-1; D might be TRBD1 (5 bases). The V and J ends lost 5 bases and 5 bases respectively, with 12 bases between them. Looked up from germline, CDR1 is LGHDT and CDR2 is YNNKEL (reference sequence). This CDR3 comprises 13 residues. The CDR3 nucleotides read TGTGCCAGCAGCTACGGGGGGGGAACTGAAGCTTTCTTT. It specifies CASSYGGGTEAFF.

This sequence joins TRBV2 and TRBJ1-2; D uncertain. This CDR3 region has 12 residues. V lost 2 bases and J 4 bases, leaving 5 bases between the germline ends. The germline gives CDR1 SNHLY, CDR2 FYNNEI. The CDR3 sequence: CASSETLYGYTF. For the CDR3, the DNA is TGTGCCAGCAGTGAAACTCTCTATGGCTACACCTTC.